What follows are 23 T cell receptor beta chains derived from one specimen sequenced in a study of blood T cell repertoires in COVID-19. Profiling relied on immunoSEQ multiplex PCR, and the TCRdb table lists in-frame clones only, not all of them. The sample includes approximately 70,000 clones, around 90% seen only once; the top ten take approximately 1.5%. Source material: peripheral blood. The receptor source for this set is a human donor in a cohort sampled during active COVID-19.

V and J are TRBV4-1 and TRBJ2-5, with 8 bases aligning to TRBD2. CDR1 and CDR2 from the germline V gene are MGHRA and YSYEKL. This CDR3 contains 15 residues. The junction had 10 bases not matched to a gene; V was cut back by 5 bases and J by 5 bases. This CDR3 reads CASSFLAGMGETQYF. DNA of the CDR3: TGCGCCAGCAGCTTCTTAGCGGGAATGGGCGAGACCCAGTACTTC.

The gene calls are TRBV12-3 or TRBV12-4 and TRBJ2-1; D is uncertain. The ends were cut back, 2 bases at V and 8 bases at J, with 4 bases in the middle. This CDR3 region has 11 residues. CDR3 protein: CASSLRDEQFF. CDR3 DNA: TGTGCCAGCAGTTTAAGAGATGAGCAGTTCTTC.

The rearrangement joins TRBV5-6 to TRBJ2-1; 10 nucleotides agree with TRBD2. The CDR3 is made up of 16 amino acids. J was trimmed by 3 bases and V by 0 bases; bases with no gene match: 3. Germline assignment: CDR1 SGHDT and CDR2 YYEEEE. DNA of the CDR3: TGTGCCAGCAGCTTGGACCTAGCGGGAGTCTACAATGAGCAGTTCTTC. Translating gives CASSLDLAGVYNEQFF.

The gene calls are TRBV19 and TRBJ2-1; 10 bases line up with TRBD1. Germline lookup yields CDR1 LNHDA and CDR2 SQIVND (reference sequence). This CDR3 has 14 amino acids. Trimming cost V 4 bases and J 9 bases; bases outside gene matches: 6. Here the CDR3 reads CASSNRDRGGEQFF. The CDR3 nucleotides are TGTGCCAGTAGTAACCGGGACAGGGGCGGTGAGCAGTTCTTC.

The chain has TRBV5-5 and TRBJ2-7; possible D gene TRBD1, 7 bases. Between the trimmed V and J ends, which lost 1 base and 4 bases, there was a span of 27 bases. Germline CDR1 reads SGHKS; CDR2 reads YYEKEE (reference sequence). The CDR3 contains 19 residues. In DNA, the CDR3 is TGTGCCAGCAGCTTGTATGCGGCAGGGGGGACTCCGGGGTCTTACGAGCAGTACTTC. Amino acid sequence: CASSLYAAGGTPGSYEQYF.

The chain uses TRBV4-1 and TRBJ2-7; D is perhaps TRBD2 (5 bases). The CDR3 is made up of 15 amino acids. The V end was cut by 4 bases, the J end by 2 bases, with 15 bases between. Germline CDR1 MGHRA, CDR2 YSYEKL. The CDR3 region is CASSRLLGVAYEQYF. CDR3 in DNA: TGCGCCAGCAGCCGACTTTTGGGAGTGGCCTACGAGCAGTACTTC.

The chain employs TRBV27 and TRBJ1-5; TRBD1 matches at 8 bases. Looked up from germline, CDR1 is MNHEY and CDR2 is SMNVEV (reference sequence). V trimming: 5 bases; J trimming: 6 bases; junction bases outside the gene matches: 6. The CDR3 extends over 14 amino acids. The CDR3 nucleotides read TGTGCCAGCAGTCGAGATCAGGGGGCTCAGCCCCAGCATTTT. Encoded protein: CASSRDQGAQPQHF.

The V gene is TRBV28, the J gene TRBJ1-5, with a weak D call TRBD1 (5 bases). V lost 4 bases and J lost 8, with 9 bases in between. Per the germline V gene, CDR1 is MDHEN and CDR2 is SYDVKM. This CDR3 is built from 12 residues. CDR3 amino acids: CASSSGFEPQHF. Here the CDR3 DNA reads TGTGCCAGCAGTTCAGGGTTTGAGCCCCAGCATTTT.

The chain is built from TRBV5-1 and TRBJ2-7; possibly TRBD2 for D (6 bases). The length of the CDR3 is 14 residues. The germline V gene encodes CDR1 SGHRS and CDR2 YFSETQ. V was trimmed by 4 bases and J by 3 bases, leaving 14 bases between them. The CDR3 sequence: CASSLAGSHYEQYV. The CDR3 nucleotides read TGCGCCAGCAGCCTCGCCGGGAGCCACTACGAGCAGTACGTC.

The V and J genes are TRBV7-3 and TRBJ1-1; a weak D match, TRBD1 (6 bases). Germline CDR1 SGHTA, CDR2 FQGTGA. Trimming took off 6 bases at V and 4 bases at J, with 12 bases between the two ends. CDR3 length equals 13 residues. The CDR3 coding sequence is TGTGCCAGCAGTTTTACAGGGACCACTGAAGCTTTCTTT. It codes for CASSFTGTTEAFF.

The rearrangement joins TRBV24-1 to TRBJ2-3, with 13 bases fitting TRBD2. V lost 4 bases to trimming and J lost 5 bases; unmatched junction nucleotides: 5. This CDR3 comprises 16 residues. CDR1 and CDR2 (germline): KGHDR, SFDVKD. The CDR3 reads CATSDRTSGSLDTQYF. The CDR3 bases are TGTGCCACCAGTGACAGGACTAGCGGGAGCCTAGATACGCAGTATTTT.

The chain couples TRBV11-2 to TRBJ2-7, with D perhaps matching TRBD1 (6 bases). V lost 6 bases and J lost 6, with 18 bases in between. Germline V gene lookup returns CDR1 SGHAT and CDR2 FQNNGV. The CDR3 is 14 residues long. CDR3 loop: CASSYRSGVAEQYF. DNA of the CDR3: TGTGCCAGCAGTTACCGATCAGGGGTAGCCGAGCAGTACTTC. Looking up the rest from reference TRBV11-2 and TRBJ2-7 gives the full variable domain: EAGVAQSPRYKIIEKRQSVAFWCNPISGHATLYWYQQILGQGPKLLIQFQNNGVVDDSQLPKDRFSAERLKGVDSTLKIQPAKLEDSAVYLCASSYRSGVAEQYFGPGTRLTVT.

This rearrangement joins TRBV7-2 to TRBJ1-4; TRBD1 is a possible D gene (5 bases). Germline V gives CDR1 SGHTA, CDR2 FQGNSA. CDR3 length: 15 residues. V gave up 5 bases and J gave up 2 bases, with 12 bases separating them. CDR3 in DNA: TGTGCCAGCAGCGGTCAGGGAGGGACTAATGAAAAACTGTTTTTT. Residues: CASSGQGGTNEKLFF.

The chain is built from TRBV6-6 and TRBJ1-1, with TRBD1 matching 7 bases. Unmatched junction bases numbered 13, after V lost 6 bases and J lost 9 bases. The CDR3 has 14 amino acids. Germline V gene lookup returns CDR1 MNHNY and CDR2 SVGAGI (reference sequence). This chain's CDR3 is CASSPGTALIKAFF. The CDR3 nucleotides are TGTGCCAGCAGCCCCGGGACAGCTCTCATTAAAGCTTTCTTT.

The chain joins TRBV5-8 to TRBJ2-5, with TRBD2 matching 13 bases. With 0 bases clipped from V and 9 bases from J, the junction kept 5 bases outside the gene matches. The CDR3 is 15 residues long. CDR1 is SGHTS, CDR2 YDEGEE, per germline. The CDR3 loop is CASSLGLAGGPPQYF. The CDR3 region has the DNA TGTGCCAGCAGCTTGGGACTAGCGGGAGGCCCCCCCCAGTACTTC. Combining the CDR3 with reference TRBV5-8 and TRBJ2-5 gives the whole variable domain EAGVTQSPTHLIKTRGQQATLRCSPISGHTSVYWYQQALGLGLQFLLWYDEGEERNRGNFPPRFSGRQFPNYSSELNVNALELEDSALYLCASSLGLAGGPPQYFGPGTRLLVL.

This rearrangement joins TRBV7-9 to TRBJ2-1; 7 bases line up with TRBD2. Germline CDR1 is SEHNR and CDR2 is FQNEAQ (reference sequence). V lost 4 bases to trimming and J lost 9 bases; unmatched junction nucleotides: 0. The CDR3 has 11 amino acids. The DNA for the CDR3 is TGTGCCAGCAGCTGGGGGGGTGAGCAGTTCTTC. It translates to CASSWGGEQFF.

This chain links TRBV3-1 (or the pseudogene TRBV3-2) with TRBJ1-2, with D hard to call. The germline V and J ends were trimmed by 3 bases and 2 bases, with 4 bases remaining between them. From germline, CDR1 is LGHDT and CDR2 YNNKEL (reference sequence). The CDR3 has 12 residues. CDR3 bases: TGTGCCAGCAGCCAGGAGAACTATGGCTACACCTTC. Translating gives CASSQENYGYTF.

The chain is built from TRBV5-1 and TRBJ1-4; 10 bases are a match to TRBD1. CDR1 and CDR2 from the germline V gene are SGHRS and YFSETQ. Germline trimming cut 4 bases from V and 6 bases from J; bases unmatched to any gene: 3. The CDR3 length is 14 residues. CDR3 in DNA: TGCGCCAGCAGCGCCGGGACAGGGGATGAAAAACTGTTTTTT. Translation: CASSAGTGDEKLFF. The variable domain in full, with the rest retrieved from reference TRBV5-1 and TRBJ1-4, is KAGVTQTPRYLIKTRGQQVTLSCSPISGHRSVSWYQQTPGQGLQFLFEYFSETQRNKGNFPGRFSGRQFSNSRSEMNVSTLELGDSALYLCASSAGTGDEKLFFGSGTQLSVL.

The chain uses TRBV27 and TRBJ1-4; TRBD1 matches 7 bases. After removal of 6 bases from V and 8 bases from J, the junction contained 6 bases not matched to a gene. This CDR3 is built from 13 residues. Germline V gene lookup returns CDR1 MNHEY and CDR2 SMNVEV (reference sequence). CDR3 residues: CASSQRQGEKLFF. The CDR3 bases are TGTGCCAGCAGCCAAAGACAGGGCGAAAAACTGTTTTTT.

The rearrangement links TRBV5-6 to TRBJ2-7; maybe TRBD1 (6 bases). Germline CDR1 reads SGHDT; CDR2 reads YYEEEE. The CDR3 is 16 amino acids. V was cut by 4 bases and J by 0 bases, with 17 bases left in between. CDR3 loop: CASSPYTGKGSYEQYF. CDR3 sequence (DNA): TGTGCCAGCAGCCCCTATACAGGGAAGGGCTCCTACGAGCAGTACTTC. Full variable domain (outside the CDR3, taken from reference TRBV5-6 and TRBJ2-7): DAGVTQSPTHLIKTRGQQVTLRCSPKSGHDTVSWYQQALGQGPQFIFQYYEEEERQRGNFPDRFSGHQFPNYSSELNVNALLLGDSALYLCASSPYTGKGSYEQYFGPGTRLTVT.

The chain couples TRBV3-1 (or the pseudogene TRBV3-2) to TRBJ1-6; TRBD1 is a possible D gene (5 bases). Germline V CDR1 and CDR2: LGHDT, YNNKEL (reference sequence). Deletions cut 3 bases from V and 9 bases from J, with 6 bases between. The CDR3 spans 12 residues. For the CDR3, the DNA is TGTGCCAGCAGCCACGGGGGTTCACCCCTCCACTTT. Protein sequence: CASSHGGSPLHF.

The V gene is TRBV2, the J gene TRBJ2-2; 11 bases map to TRBD1. The CDR3 consists of 15 residues. The germline V gene has CDR1 SNHLY and CDR2 FYNNEI. The V segment lost 7 bases and the J segment 4 bases; nucleotides outside the gene matches: 5. The CDR3 here is CASTGTGGITGELFF. In DNA form, the CDR3 reads TGTGCCAGCACGGGGACAGGGGGAATCACCGGGGAGCTGTTTTTT.

J is TRBJ1-5 and V is TRBV5-1; D perhaps matches TRBD1 (5 bases). This CDR3 contains 14 residues. With 0 bases removed from V and 5 bases from J, the gap between germline ends came to 9 bases. Germline-derived CDR1 and CDR2 are SGHRS and YFSETQ. CDR3 region: CASSLGGEHQPQHF. The CDR3, as DNA: TGCGCCAGCAGCTTGGGGGGGGAGCATCAGCCCCAGCATTTT.